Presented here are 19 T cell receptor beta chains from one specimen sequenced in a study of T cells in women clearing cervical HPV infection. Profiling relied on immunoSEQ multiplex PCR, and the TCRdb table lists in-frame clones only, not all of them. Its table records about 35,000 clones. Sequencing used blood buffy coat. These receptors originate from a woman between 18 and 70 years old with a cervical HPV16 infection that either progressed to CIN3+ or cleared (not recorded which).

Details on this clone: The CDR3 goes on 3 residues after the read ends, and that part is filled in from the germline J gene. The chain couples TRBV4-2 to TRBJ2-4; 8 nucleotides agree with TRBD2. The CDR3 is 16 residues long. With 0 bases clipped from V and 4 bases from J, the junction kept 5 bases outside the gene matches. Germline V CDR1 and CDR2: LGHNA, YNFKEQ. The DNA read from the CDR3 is TGTGCCAGCAGCCAAGAAGAGGCGGGGGGAAAAAACATT. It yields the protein CASSQEEAGGKNI. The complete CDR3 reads CASSQEEAGGKNIQYF.

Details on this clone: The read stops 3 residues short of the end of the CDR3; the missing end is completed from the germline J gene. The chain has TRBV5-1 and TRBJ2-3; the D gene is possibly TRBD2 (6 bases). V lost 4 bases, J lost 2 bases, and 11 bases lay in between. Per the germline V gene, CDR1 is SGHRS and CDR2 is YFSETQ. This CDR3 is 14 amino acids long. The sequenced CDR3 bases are TGCGCCAGCAGCCGAGCGGGCCTCACAGATACG. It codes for CASSRAGLTDT. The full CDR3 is CASSRAGLTDTQYF.

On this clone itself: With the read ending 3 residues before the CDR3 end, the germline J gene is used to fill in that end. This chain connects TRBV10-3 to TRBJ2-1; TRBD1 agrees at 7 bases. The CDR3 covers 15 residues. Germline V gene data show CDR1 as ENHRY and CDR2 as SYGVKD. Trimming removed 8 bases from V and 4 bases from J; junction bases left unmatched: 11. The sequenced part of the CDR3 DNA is TGTGCCATCGGGAAAGGGACAGAGCAATACAATGAG. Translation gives CAIGKGTEQYNE. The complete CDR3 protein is CAIGKGTEQYNEQFF.

The DNA read from the CDR3 is TGTGCCAGCAGTTCGGGACTAGCAGAGACC. Its translation is CASSSGLAET. The entire CDR3 reads CASSSGLAETQYF. This chain links TRBV28 with TRBJ2-5, with 9 bases matching TRBD2. The read ends 3 residues early relative to the CDR3; the germline J gene fills the gap. CDR3 size: 13 residues. The germline V gene encodes CDR1 MDHEN and CDR2 SYDVKM. The V and J ends lost 4 bases and 4 bases, in that order; junction bases with no gene match: 1.

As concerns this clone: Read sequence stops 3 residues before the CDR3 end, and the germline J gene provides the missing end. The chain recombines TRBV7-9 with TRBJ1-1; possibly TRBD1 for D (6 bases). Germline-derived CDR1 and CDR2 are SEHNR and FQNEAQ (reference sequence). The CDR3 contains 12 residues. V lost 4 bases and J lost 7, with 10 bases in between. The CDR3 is CASSSGQSEAFF. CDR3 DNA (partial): TGTGCCAGCAGCTCTGGACAGAGTGAA.

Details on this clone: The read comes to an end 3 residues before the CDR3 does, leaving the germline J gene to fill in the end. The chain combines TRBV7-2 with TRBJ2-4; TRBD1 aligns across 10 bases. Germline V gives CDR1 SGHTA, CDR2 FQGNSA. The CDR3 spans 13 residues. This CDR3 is CASSLGTGDGQYF. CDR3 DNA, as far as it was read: TGTGCCAGCAGCTTGGGGACAGGGGATGGT.

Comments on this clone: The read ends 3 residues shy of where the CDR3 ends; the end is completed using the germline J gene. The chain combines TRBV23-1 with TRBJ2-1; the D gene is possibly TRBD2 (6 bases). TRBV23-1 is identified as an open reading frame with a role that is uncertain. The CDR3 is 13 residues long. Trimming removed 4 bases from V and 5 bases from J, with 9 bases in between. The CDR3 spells CASSLGTDNEQFF. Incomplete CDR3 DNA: TGCGCCAGCAGTCTTGGGACTGACAATGAG.

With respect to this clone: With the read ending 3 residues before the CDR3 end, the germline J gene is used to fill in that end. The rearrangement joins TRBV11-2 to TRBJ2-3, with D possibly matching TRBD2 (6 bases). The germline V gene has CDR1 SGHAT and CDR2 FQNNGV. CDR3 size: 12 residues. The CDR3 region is CASSLAGETQYF. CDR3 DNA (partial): TGTGCCAGCAGCTTAGCGGGGGAGACG.

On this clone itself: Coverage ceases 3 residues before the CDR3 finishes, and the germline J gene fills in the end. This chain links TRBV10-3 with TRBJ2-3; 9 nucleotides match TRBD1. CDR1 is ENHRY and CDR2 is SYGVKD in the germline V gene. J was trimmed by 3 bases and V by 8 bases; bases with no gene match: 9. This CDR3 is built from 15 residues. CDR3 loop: CAISRGQGGTDTQYF. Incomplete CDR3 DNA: TGTGCCATCTCACGGGGACAGGGAGGGACAGATACG.

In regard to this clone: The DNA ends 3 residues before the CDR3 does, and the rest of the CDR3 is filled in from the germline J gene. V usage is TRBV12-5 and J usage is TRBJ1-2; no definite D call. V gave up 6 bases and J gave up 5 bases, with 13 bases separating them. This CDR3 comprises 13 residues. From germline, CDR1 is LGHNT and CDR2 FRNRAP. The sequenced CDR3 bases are TGTGCTAGTGGCTCTGCCGGGGTGTATGGC. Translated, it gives CASGSAGVYG. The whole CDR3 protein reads CASGSAGVYGYTF. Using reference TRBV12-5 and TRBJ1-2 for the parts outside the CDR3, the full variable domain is DARVTQTPRHKVTEMGQEVTMRCQPILGHNTVFWYRQTMMQGLELLAYFRNRAPLDDSGMPKDRFSAEMPDATLATLKIQPSEPRDSAVYFCASGSAGVYGYTFGSGTRLTVV.

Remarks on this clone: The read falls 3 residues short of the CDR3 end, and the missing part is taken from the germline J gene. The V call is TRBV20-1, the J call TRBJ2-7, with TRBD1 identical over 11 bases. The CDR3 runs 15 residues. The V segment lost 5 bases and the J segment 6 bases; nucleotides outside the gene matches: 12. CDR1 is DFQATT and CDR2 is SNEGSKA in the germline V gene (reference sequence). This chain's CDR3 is CSARNPLGTGGEQYF. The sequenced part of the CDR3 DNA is TGCAGTGCTCGAAATCCTCTGGGGACAGGGGGCGAG.

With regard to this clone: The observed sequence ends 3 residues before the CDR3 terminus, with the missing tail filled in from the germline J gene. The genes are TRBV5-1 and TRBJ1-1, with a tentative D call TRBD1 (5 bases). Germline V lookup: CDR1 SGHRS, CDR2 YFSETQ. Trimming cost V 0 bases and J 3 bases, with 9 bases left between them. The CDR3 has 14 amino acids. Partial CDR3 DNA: TGCGCCAGCAGCTTGGAGGACACGGACACTGAA. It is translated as CASSLEDTDTE. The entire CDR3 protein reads CASSLEDTDTEAFF.

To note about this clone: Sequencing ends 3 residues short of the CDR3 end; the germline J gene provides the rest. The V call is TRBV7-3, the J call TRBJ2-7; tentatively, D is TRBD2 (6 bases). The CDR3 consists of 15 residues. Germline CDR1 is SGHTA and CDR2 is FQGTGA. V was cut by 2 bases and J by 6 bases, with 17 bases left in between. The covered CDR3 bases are TGTGCCAGCAGCTTATTTGCGGGGAGCCTGAGCGAG. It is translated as CASSLFAGSLSE. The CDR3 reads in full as CASSLFAGSLSEQYF.

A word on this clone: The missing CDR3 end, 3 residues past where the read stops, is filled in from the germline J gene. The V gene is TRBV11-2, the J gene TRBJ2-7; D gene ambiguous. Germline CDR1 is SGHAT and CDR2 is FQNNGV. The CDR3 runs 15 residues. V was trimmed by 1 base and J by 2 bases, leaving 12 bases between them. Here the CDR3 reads CASSLGTGITYEQYF. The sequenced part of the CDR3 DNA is TGTGCCAGCAGCTTAGGAACGGGTATAACCTACGAG.

The part of the CDR3 DNA that was read is TGTGCCAGCACCCGGGTTGAGGTCACAGATACG. Amino acid sequence: CASTRVEVTDT. The whole CDR3 protein reads CASTRVEVTDTQYF. The chain carries TRBV2 and TRBJ2-3; no clear D gene. The read comes to an end 3 residues before the CDR3 does, leaving the germline J gene to fill in the end. V lost 7 bases to trimming and J lost 2 bases, with 13 bases between them. The CDR3 is 14 residues long. Per the germline V gene, CDR1 is SNHLY and CDR2 is FYNNEI.

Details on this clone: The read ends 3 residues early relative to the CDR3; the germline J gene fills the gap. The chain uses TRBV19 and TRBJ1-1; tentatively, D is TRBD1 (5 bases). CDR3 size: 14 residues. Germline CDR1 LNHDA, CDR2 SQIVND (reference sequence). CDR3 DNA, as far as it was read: TGTGCCAGTAGTATCGGGCAGGGCGGGGGGAGC. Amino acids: CASSIGQGGGS. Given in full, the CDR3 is CASSIGQGGGSAFF.

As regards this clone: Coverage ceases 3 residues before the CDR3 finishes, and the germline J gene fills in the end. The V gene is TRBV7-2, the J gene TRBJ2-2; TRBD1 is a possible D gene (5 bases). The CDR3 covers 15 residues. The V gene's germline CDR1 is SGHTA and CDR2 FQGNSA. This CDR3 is CASSLSTATNEKLFF. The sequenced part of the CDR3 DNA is TGTGCCAGCAGCTTATCGACAGCAACTAATGAAAAG.

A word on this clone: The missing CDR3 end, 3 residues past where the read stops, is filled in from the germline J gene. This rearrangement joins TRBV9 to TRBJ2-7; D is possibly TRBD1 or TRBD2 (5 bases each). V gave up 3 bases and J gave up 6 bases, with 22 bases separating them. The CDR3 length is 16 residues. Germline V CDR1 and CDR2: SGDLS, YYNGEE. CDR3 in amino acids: CASSARGQGGPSEQYF. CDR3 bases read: TGTGCCAGCAGCGCCCGAGGACAAGGAGGCCCCTCCGAG.

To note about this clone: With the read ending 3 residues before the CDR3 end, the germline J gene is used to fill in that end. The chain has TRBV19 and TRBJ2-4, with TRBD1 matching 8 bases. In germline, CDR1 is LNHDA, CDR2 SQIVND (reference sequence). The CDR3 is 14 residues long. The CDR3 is CASRAPGGAIGQYF. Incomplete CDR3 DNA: TGTGCCAGTAGGGCCCCAGGGGGCGCAATCGGT.